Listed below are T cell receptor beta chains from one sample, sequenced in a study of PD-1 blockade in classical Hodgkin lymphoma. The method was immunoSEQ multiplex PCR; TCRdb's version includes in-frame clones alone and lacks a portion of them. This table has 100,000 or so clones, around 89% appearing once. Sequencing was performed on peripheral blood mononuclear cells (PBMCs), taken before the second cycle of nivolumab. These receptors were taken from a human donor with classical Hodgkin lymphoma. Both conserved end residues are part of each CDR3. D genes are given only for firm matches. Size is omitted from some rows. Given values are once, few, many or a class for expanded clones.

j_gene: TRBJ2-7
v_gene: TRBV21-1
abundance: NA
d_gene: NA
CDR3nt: TGTGCCAGCAGCCGCACCGGGGCGCAGCTTCCTTCGCAGTACTTC
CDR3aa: CASSRTGAQLPSQYF

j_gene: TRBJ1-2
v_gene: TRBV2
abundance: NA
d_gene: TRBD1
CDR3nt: TGTGCCAGCAACCCAGCAGGGGGCACCGCGATAGTCTACACCTTC
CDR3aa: CASNPAGGTAIVYTF

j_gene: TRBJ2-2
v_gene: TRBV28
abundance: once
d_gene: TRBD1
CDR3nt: TGTGCCAGCAGTTTGAGGGGGCTGAACACCGGGGAGCTGTTTTTT
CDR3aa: CASSLRGLNTGELFF

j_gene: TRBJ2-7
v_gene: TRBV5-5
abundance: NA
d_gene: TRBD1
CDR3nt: TGTGCCAGCAGACCGACAGGGGGGTACGAGCAGTACTTC
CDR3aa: CASRPTGGYEQYF

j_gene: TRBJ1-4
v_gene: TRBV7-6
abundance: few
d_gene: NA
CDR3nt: TGTGCCAGCAGCTTATGGCATAGGGTTAATGAAAAACTGTTTTTT
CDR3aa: CASSLWHRVNEKLFF

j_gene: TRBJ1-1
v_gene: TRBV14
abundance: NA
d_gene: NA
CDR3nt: TGTGCCAGCAGCCAAGGAGATTCTCCACGTTCCGTAGCTTTCTTT
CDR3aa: CASSQGDSPRSVAFF

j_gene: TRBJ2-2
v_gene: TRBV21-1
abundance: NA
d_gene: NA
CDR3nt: TGTGCCAGCACCCAAAGCCCACTAGCAAAGAACACCGGGGAGCTGTTTTTT
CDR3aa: CASTQSPLAKNTGELFF

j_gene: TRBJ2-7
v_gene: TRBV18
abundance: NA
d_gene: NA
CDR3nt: TGTGCCAGCTCACCAGCGGGGTCCCTTAACTACGAGCAGTACTTC
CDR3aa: CASSPAGSLNYEQYF

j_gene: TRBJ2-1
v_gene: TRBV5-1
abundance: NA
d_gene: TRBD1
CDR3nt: TGCGCCAGCAGCTTGGAAGGGGGACAGGTGCTCAATGAGCAGTTCTTC
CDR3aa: CASSLEGGQVLNEQFF

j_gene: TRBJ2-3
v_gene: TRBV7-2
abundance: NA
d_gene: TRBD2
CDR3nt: TGTGCCAGCAGCGTAGGACTAGCGGGGGGCGGGGATACGCAGTATTTT
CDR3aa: CASSVGLAGGGDTQYF

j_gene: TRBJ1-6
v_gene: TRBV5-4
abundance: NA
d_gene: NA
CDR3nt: TGTGCCAGCAGCTTTGGGGGGGACCCACCCCTCCACTTT
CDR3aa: CASSFGGDPPLHF

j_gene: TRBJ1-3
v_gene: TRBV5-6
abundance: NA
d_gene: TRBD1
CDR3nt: TGTGCCAGCAGCTTGACCCTGACAGGGTCTGGAAACACCATATATTTT
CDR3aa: CASSLTLTGSGNTIYF

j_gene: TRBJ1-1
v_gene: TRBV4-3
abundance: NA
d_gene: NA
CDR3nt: TGCGCCAGCAGCCAAGATTTGAGGGCCACTGAAGCTTTCTTT
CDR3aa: CASSQDLRATEAFF

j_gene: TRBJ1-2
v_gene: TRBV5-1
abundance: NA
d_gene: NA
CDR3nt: TGCGCCAGCAGCTCGTTCGGGGGCCTGGGGGAGGGCTACACCTTC
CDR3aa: CASSSFGGLGEGYTF

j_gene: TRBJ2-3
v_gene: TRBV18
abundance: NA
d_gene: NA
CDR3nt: TGTGCCAGCTCACCACTCGGTTCCCCCACAGATACGCAGTATTTT
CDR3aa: CASSPLGSPTDTQYF

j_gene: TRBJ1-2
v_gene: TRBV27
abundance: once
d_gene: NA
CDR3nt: TGTGCCAGCAGTTTCAGACAGTTCTATGGCTACACCTTC
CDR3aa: CASSFRQFYGYTF

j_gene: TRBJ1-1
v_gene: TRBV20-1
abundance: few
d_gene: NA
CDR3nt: TGCAGTGCTAAAGGGTACACTGAAGCTTTCTTT
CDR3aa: CSAKGYTEAFF

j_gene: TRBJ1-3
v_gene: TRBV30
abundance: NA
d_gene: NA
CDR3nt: TGTGCCTGGAGTGTGAAAGTAGGAAACACCATATATTTT
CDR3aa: CAWSVKVGNTIYF

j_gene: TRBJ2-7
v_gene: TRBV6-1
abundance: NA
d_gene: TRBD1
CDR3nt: TGTGCCAGCAGGGGACAGGGGGCTACCTACGAGCAGTACTTC
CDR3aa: CASRGQGATYEQYF

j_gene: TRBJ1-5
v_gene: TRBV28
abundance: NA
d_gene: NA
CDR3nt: TGTGCCAGCAGTGCGGCAGGGAGCAATCAGCCCCAGCATTTT
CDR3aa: CASSAAGSNQPQHF

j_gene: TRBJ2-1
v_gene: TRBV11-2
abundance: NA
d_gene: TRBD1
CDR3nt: TGTGCCAGCAGCTCAATTGCCGGGACAGGCTACAATGAGCAGTTCTTC
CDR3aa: CASSSIAGTGYNEQFF

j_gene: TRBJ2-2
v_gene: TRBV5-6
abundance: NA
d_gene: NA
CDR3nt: TGTGCCAGCAGCTTGGTGCCGGCCACCGGGGAGCTGTTTTTT
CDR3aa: CASSLVPATGELFF

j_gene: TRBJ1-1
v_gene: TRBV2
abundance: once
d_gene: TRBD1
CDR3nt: TGTGCCAGTAAGCAGGGGGCGCGTGCCACTGAAGCTTTCTTT
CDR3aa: CASKQGARATEAFF

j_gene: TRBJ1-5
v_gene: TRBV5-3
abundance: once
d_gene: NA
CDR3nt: TGTGCCAGAAGCTTGACGGGCAATCAGCCCCAGCATTTT
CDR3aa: CARSLTGNQPQHF

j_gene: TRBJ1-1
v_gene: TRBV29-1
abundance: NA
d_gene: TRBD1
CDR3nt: TGCAGCGTGATACAGGGGGAAGCTGAAGCTTTCTTT
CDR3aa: CSVIQGEAEAFF

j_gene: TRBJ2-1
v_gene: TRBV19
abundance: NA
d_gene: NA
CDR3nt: TGTGCCAGTAGGGGGTACAATGAGCAGTTCTTC
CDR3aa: CASRGYNEQFF

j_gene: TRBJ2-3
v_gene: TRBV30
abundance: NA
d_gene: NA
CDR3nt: TGTGCCTGGAGTGGGGCGGGCCGCACAGATACGCAGTATTTT
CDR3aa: CAWSGAGRTDTQYF

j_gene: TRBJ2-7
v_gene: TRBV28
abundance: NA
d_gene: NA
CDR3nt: TGTGCCTCAAAGGAGAGGAGAAACGAGCAGTACTTC
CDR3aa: CASKERRNEQYF

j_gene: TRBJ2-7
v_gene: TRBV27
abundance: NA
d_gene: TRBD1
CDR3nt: TGTGCCAGCAGTTACGGGACAGATTACGAGCAGTACTTC
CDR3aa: CASSYGTDYEQYF

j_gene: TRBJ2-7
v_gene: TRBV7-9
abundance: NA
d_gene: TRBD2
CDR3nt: TGTGCCAGCAGCTTAGTCGGCGGGGGGGCCTCCGAGCAGTACTTC
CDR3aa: CASSLVGGGASEQYF

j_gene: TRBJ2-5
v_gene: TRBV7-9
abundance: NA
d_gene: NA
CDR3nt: TGTGCCAGCAGCCCCTCCGGGGCCCAAGAGACCCAGTACTTC
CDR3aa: CASSPSGAQETQYF

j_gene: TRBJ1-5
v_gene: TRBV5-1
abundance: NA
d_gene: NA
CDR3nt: TGCGCCAGCAGCTTGGAGGGGGGTAGCAATCAGCCCCAGCATTTT
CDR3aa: CASSLEGGSNQPQHF

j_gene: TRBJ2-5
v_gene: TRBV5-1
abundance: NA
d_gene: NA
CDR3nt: TGCGCCAGCAGGGTGGGACGGTTACAAGAGACCCAGTACTTC
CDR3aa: CASRVGRLQETQYF

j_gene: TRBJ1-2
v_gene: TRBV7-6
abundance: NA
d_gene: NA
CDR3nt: TGTGCCAGCAGCTTAGCGGGTTATGGCTACACCTTC
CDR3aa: CASSLAGYGYTF

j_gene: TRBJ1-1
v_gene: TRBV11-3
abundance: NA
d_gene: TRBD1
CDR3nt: TGTGCCAGCAGCTCGAAACAGGGGGCAGACACTGAAGCTTTCTTT
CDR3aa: CASSSKQGADTEAFF

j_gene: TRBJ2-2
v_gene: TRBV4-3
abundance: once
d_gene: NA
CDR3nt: TGCGCCAGCAGCCAAGACAGGGTAGGGACCGGGGAGCTGTTTTTT
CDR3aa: CASSQDRVGTGELFF

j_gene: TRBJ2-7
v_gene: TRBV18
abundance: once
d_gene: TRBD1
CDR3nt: TGTGCCAGCTCACTAAGACAGGGCCCCTACGAGCAGTACTTC
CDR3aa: CASSLRQGPYEQYF

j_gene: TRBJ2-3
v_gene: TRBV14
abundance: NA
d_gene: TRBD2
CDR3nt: TGTGCCAGCAGCGAAGGACTAGCGGGGGCCGCGGGAGATACGCAGTATTTT
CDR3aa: CASSEGLAGAAGDTQYF

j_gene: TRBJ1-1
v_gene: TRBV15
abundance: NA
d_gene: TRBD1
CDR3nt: TGTGCCACCAGCATTCGACAGGGGGCGAACACTGAAGCTTTCTTT
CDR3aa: CATSIRQGANTEAFF

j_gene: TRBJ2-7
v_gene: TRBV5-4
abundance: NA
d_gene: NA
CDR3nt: TGTGCCAGCAGCTTGACCTCCTATGGGGGCCGATTGCTATACGAGCAGTACTTC
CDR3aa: CASSLTSYGGRLLYEQYF

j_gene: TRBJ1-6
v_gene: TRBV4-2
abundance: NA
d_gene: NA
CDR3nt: TGTGCCAGCAGACACTCTCACGGGCGGGGAGTCTCCTATAATTCACCCCTCCACTTT
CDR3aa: CASRHSHGRGVSYNSPLHF

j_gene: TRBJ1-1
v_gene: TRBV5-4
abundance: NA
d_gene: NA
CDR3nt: TGTGCCAGCAGCTTCAGGGGCCCGAACACTGAAGCTTTCTTT
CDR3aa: CASSFRGPNTEAFF

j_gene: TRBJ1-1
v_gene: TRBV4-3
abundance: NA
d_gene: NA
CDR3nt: TGCGCCAGCAGCCAAGATGTTATAGAGGGTAGGGAAGCTTTCTTT
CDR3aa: CASSQDVIEGREAFF

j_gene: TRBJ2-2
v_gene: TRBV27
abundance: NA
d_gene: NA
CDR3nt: TGTGCCAGCAGCCGGAGGGCCGGGGAGCTGTTTTTT
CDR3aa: CASSRRAGELFF

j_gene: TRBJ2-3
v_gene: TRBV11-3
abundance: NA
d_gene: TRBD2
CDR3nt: TGTGCCAGCAGCTCTGTAGCGGGGTCCGATACGCAGTATTTT
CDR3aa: CASSSVAGSDTQYF

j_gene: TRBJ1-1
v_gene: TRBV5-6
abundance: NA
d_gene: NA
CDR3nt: TGTGCCAGCAGCTCGAACACTGAAGCTTTCTTT
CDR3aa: CASSSNTEAFF

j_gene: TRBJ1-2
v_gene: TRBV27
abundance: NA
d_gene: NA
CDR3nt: TGTGCCAGCAGTTTATACGGAGGCTATGGCTACACCTTC
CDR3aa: CASSLYGGYGYTF

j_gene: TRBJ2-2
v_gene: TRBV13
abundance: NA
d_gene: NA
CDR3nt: TGTGCCAGCACTCAGTTTAACACCGGGGAGCTGTTTTTT
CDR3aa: CASTQFNTGELFF

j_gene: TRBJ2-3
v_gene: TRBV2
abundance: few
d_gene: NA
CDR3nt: TGTGCCAGCCTAAAACGGCAGGGGATTAGCACAGATACGCAGTATTTT
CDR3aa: CASLKRQGISTDTQYF

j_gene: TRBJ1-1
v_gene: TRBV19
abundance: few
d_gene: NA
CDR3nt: TGTGCCAGTAGTATAGTTTTGGGGAACACTGAAGCTTTCTTT
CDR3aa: CASSIVLGNTEAFF

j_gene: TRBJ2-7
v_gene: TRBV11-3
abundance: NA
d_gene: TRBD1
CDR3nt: TGTGCCAGCAGCAGTACCGGGACAGGTTCCTACGAGCAGTACTTC
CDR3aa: CASSSTGTGSYEQYF

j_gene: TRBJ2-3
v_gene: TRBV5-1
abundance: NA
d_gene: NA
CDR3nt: TGCGCCAGCAGCTTGGAAGCCCCAGGGCTCACAGATACGCAGTATTTT
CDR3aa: CASSLEAPGLTDTQYF

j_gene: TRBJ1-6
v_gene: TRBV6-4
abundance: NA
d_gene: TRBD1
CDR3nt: TGTGCCAGCAGCCCAACAGGGGGCTTATCACCCCTCCACTTT
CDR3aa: CASSPTGGLSPLHF

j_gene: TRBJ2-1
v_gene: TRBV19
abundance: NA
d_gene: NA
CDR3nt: TGTGCCAGTAGTATTTCAGTTGCCCTTTACAATGAGCAGTTCTTC
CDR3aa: CASSISVALYNEQFF

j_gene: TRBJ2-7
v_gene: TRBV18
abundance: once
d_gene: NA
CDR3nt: TGTGCCAGCTCACCATCCAGGGACCGCTACGAGCAGTACTTC
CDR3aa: CASSPSRDRYEQYF